This entry concerns a single TCR beta chain. Its antigen is unknown. This sample stems from a study of T cell responses to AZD1222 COVID-19 vaccine. Germline trimming cut 0 bases from V and 5 bases from J; bases unmatched to any gene: 6. CDR1 is SGHKS, CDR2 YYEKEE, per germline (reference sequence). This CDR3 region has 15 residues. Points from the study as a whole: Donors, mostly white British, included more females; clonal diversity was possibly underestimated. None of the repertoires were sampled until the peak T cell response had passed. The CD4 TCRs associated with vaccination extended across spike and predominated at 160-218 and 743-854.

Method: immunoSEQ multiplex PCR; TCRdb's copy keeps in-frame clones and lacks some. Among more than 150,000 clones listed, around 92% were seen once. This sequence joins TRBV5-5 and TRBJ2-5; 8 nucleotides align to TRBD1. Sample: peripheral blood, taken on day 0 of AZD1222 vaccination. The sequence came from an adult in good health. CDR3: CASSLVDRDLETQYF. CDR3 in DNA: TGTGCCAGCAGCTTGGTGGACAGGGACTTGGAGACCCAGTACTTC.